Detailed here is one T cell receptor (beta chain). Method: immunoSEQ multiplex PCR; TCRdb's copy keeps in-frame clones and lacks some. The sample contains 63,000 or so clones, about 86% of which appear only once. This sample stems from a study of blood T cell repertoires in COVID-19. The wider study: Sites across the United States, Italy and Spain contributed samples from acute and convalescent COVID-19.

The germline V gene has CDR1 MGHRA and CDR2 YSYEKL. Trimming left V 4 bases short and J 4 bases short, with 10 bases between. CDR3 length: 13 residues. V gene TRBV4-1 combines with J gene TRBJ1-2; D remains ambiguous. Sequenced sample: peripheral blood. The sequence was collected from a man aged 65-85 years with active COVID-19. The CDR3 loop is CASSPTDIYGYTF. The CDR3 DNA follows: TGCGCCAGCAGCCCCACAGATATCTATGGCTACACCTTC.